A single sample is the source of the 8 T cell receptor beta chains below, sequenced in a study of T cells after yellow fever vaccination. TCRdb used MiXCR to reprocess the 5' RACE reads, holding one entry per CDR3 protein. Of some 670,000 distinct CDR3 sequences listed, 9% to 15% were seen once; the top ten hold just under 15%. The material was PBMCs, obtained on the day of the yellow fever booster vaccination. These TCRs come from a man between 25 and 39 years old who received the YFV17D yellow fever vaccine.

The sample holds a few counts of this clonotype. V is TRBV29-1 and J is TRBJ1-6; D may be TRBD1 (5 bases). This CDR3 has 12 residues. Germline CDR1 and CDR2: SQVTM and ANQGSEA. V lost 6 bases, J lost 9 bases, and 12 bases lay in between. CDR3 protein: CSVSVQGSPLHF. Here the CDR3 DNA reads TGCAGCGTGAGCGTCCAGGGTTCACCCCTCCACTTT. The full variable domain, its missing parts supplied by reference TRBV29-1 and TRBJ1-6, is SAVISQKPSRDICQRGTSLTIQCQVDSQVTMMFWYRQQPGQSLTLIATANQGSEATYESGFVIDKFPISRPNLTFSTLTVSNMSPEDSSIYLCSVSVQGSPLHFGNGTRLTVT.

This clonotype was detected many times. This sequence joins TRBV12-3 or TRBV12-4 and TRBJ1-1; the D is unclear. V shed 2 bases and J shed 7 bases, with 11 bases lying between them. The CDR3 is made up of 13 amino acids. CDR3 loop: CASSLNSVYEAFF. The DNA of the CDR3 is TGTGCCAGCAGTTTAAATTCGGTATATGAAGCTTTCTTT.

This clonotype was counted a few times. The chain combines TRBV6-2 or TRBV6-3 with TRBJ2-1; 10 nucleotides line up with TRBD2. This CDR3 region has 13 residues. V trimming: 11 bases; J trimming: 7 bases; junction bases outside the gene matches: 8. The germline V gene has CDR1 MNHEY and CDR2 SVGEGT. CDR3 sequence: CAVGGTSANEQFF. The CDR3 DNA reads TGTGCCGTCGGGGGGACTAGCGCTAATGAGCAGTTCTTC.

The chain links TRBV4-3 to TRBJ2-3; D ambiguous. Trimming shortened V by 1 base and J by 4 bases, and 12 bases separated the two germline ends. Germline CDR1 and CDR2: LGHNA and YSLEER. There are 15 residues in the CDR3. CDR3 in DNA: TGCGCCAGCAGCCAAGGTATAATAGGAGCAGATACGCAGTATTTT. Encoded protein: CASSQGIIGADTQYF.

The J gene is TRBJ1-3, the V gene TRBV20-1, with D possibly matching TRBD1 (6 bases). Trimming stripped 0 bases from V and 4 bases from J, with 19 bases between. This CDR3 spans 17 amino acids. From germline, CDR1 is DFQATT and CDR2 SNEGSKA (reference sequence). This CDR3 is CSARDPSTGFAGNTIYF. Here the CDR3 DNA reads TGCAGTGCTAGAGATCCATCTACAGGGTTCGCAGGAAACACCATATATTTT.

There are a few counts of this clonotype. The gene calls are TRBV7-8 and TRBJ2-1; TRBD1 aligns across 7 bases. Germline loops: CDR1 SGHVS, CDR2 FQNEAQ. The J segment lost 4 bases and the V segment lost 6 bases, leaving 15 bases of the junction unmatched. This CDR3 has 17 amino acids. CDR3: CASRLNIRDRKYNEQFF. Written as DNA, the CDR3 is TGTGCCAGCAGACTTAATATCCGGGACAGAAAATACAATGAGCAGTTCTTC.

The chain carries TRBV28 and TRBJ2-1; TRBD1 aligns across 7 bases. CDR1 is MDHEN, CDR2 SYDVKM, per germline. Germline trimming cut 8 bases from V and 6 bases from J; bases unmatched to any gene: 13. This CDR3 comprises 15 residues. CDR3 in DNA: TGTGCCAGCCAGCCGATAAGGGGGCGGATCAATGAGCAGTTCTTC. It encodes CASQPIRGRINEQFF.

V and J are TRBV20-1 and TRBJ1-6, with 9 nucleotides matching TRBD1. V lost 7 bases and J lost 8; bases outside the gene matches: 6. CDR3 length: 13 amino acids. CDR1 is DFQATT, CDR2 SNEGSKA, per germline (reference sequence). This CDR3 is CSVIQGADSPLHF. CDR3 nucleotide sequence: TGCAGTGTTATACAGGGGGCTGATTCACCCCTCCACTTT.